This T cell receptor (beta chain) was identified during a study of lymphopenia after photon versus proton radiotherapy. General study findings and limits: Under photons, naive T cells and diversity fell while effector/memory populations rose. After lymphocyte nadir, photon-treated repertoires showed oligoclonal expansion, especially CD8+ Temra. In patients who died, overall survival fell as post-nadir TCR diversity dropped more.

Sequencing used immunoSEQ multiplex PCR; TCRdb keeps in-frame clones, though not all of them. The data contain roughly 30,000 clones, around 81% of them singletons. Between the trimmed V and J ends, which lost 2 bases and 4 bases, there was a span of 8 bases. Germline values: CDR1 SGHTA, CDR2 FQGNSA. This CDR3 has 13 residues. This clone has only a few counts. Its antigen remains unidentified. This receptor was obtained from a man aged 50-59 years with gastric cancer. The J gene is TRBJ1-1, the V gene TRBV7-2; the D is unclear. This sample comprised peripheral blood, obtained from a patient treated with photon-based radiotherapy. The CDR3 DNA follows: TGTGCCAGCAGCTTAATGGGGTTCACTGAAGCTTTCTTT. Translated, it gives CASSLMGFTEAFF.